This entry describes one T cell receptor beta chain. What it recognizes is unknown. This sample is drawn from a study of T cell responses to AZD1222 COVID-19 vaccine. Study findings and constraints: Only 5 or 6 AZD1222 recipients tested seropositive at baseline. The donor group comprised mostly white British people and more females; the analysis possibly underestimated clonal diversity.

The CDR3 covers 15 residues. Trimming left V 1 base short and J 0 bases short, with 6 bases between. CDR1 and CDR2 (germline): SEHNR, FQNEAQ (reference sequence). Method: immunoSEQ multiplex PCR; TCRdb's copy keeps in-frame clones and lacks some. The table includes about 110,000 clones, under 95% detected once. The specimen comprised peripheral blood, sampled on day 0 of AZD1222 vaccination. The sequence was collected from an adult in good health. V usage is TRBV7-9 and J usage is TRBJ2-2; D remains ambiguous. CDR3 residues: CASSLDNANTGELFF. The CDR3 bases are TGTGCCAGCAGCTTAGACAACGCGAACACCGGGGAGCTGTTTTTT.